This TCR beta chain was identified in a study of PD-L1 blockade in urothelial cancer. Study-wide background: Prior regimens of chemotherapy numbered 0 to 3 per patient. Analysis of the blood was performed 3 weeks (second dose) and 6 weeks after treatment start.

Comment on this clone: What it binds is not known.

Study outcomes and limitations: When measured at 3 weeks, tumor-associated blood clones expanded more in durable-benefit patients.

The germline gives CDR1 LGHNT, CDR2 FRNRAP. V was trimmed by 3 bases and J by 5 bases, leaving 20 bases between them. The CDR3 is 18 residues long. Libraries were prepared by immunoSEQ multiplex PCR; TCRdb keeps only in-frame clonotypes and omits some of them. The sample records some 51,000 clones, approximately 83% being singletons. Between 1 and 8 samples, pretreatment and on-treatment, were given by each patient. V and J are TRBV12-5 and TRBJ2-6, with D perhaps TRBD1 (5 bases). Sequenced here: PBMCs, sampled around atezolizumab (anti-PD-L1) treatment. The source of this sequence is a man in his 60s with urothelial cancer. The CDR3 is CASGFKPSGQSRANVLTF. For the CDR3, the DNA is TGTGCTAGTGGTTTCAAACCTTCAGGACAAAGTCGGGCCAACGTCCTGACTTTC.